These 2 T cell receptor beta chains share one sample of origin, sequenced in a study of T cell changes during pregnancy in multiple sclerosis. Libraries were prepared by immunoSEQ multiplex PCR; TCRdb keeps only in-frame clonotypes and omits some of them. The table records approximately 74,000 clones, around nine tenths of them present only once. Specimen: peripheral blood, collected before pregnancy. The source is a female donor with multiple sclerosis, enrolled in a pregnancy study.

The V gene is TRBV30, the J gene TRBJ2-3, with D possibly matching TRBD2 (5 bases). The CDR3 is 14 amino acids. CDR1 GTSNPN and CDR2 SVGIG come from the germline V gene (reference sequence). Trimming shortened V by 5 bases and J by 5 bases, and 17 bases separated the two germline ends. CDR3 amino acids: CAWVGRRAGDTQYF. The CDR3 DNA follows: TGTGCCTGGGTGGGTCGCCGCGCGGGAGATACGCAGTATTTT.

CDR3 in DNA: TGTGCCAGCTCTACTTCGGACAGGGACACTGAAGCTTTCTTT. It codes for CASSTSDRDTEAFF. The V gene is TRBV28, the J gene TRBJ1-1, with 8 positions matching TRBD1. Germline V gene data show CDR1 as MDHEN and CDR2 as SYDVKM. The ends lost 8 bases at V and 3 bases at J; junction bases unmatched: 8. CDR3 length equals 14 residues.